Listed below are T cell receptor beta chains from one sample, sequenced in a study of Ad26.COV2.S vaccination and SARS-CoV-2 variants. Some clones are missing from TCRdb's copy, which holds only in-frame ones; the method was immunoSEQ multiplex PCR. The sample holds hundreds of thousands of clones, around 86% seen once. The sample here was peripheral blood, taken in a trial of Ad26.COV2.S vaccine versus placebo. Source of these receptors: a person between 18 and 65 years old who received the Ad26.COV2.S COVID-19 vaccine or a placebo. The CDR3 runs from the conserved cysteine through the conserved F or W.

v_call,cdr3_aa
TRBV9,CASSVAVGQDYNEQFF
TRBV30,CAWSVQPGAEQYF
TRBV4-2,CASSQSRGGSNEKLFF
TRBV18,CASSPGTDYGYTF
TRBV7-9,CASSSVLGRNYGYTF
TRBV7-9,CASSLAEAFF
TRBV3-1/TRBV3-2,CASSQPRRGGVAYEQYF
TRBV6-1,CASSDKGRGQPQHF
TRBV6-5,CASSYSGETQYF
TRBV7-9,CASSLNGRGEKLFF
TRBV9,CASSVTSGGSYNEQFF
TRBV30,CAWSVGVQGRYNYGYTF
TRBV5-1,CASSLLTGTNTGELFF
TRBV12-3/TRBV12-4,CASSEGWQPQHF
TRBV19,CASSIRAGLPNLAGELFF
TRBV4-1,CASSQAGGPYNEQFF
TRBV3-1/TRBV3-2,CASSSRGGYNEQFF
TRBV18,CASSVDRGYEQYF
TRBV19,CASSKQMAGAPLHF
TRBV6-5,CASSYSLTDTQYF
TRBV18,CASSPAGGETDTQYF
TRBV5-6,CASTETGSPEDRDNEQFF
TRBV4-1,CASSQIQTRSEGNTIYF